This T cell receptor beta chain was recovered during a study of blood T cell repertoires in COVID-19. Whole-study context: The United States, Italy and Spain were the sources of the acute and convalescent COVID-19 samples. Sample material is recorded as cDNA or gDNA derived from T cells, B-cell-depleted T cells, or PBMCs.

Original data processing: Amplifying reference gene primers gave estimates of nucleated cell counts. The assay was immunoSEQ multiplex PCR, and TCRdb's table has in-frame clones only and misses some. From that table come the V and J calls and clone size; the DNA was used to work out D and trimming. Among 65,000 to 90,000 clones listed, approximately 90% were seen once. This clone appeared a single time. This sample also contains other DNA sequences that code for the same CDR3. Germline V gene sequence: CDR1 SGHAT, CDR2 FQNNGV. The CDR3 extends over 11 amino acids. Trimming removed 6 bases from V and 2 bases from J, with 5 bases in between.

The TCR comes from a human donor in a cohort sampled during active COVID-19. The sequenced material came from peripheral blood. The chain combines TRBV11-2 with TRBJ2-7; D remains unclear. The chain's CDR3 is CASSVTYEQYF. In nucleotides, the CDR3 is TGTGCCAGCAGTGTCACCTACGAGCAGTACTTC.